The rows below give T cell receptor beta chains drawn from one sample of a study of blood T cell repertoires in COVID-19. This table comes from immunoSEQ multiplex PCR, and its TCRdb copy is limited to in-frame clones, with some not included. The sample yields some 300,000 clones, roughly 91% seen once. Sequenced material: peripheral blood. The receptors were sampled from a woman in her twenties or thirties with COVID-19, enrolled during active disease. CDR3s leave out the opening cysteine and the closing phenylalanine or tryptophan. The order of the fields is J gene, V gene, CDR3 protein.

>TRBJ1-4|TRBV2
ASSVSNEKLF
>TRBJ1-2|TRBV6-5
ASSTTGAVLDGYT
>TRBJ2-4|TRBV7-2
ASSRGDRRDIQY
>TRBJ1-2|TRBV5-8
ASSRGQEGYGYT
>TRBJ1-1|TRBV29-1
SVVRAGRDTEAF
>TRBJ1-3|TRBV6-5
ASSYSDRENTIY
>TRBJ2-5|TRBV18
ASSPAGTVAETQY
>TRBJ2-3|TRBV7-2
ASSQLLATDTQY
>TRBJ2-1|TRBV9
ASSVGKRGGLYNEQF
>TRBJ1-1|TRBV6-2/TRBV6-3
ASSPLGQGTNTEAF
>TRBJ2-5|TRBV10-3
AISEDTVGGETQY
>TRBJ1-4|TRBV3-1/TRBV3-2
ASSQPGLTTNEKLF
>TRBJ1-4|TRBV6-5
ASSYLGSGEKLF
>TRBJ2-6|TRBV7-2
ASSLNFQGHNSGANVLT
>TRBJ2-7|TRBV7-9
ASSSVDRGGYEQY
>TRBJ2-2|TRBV11-3
ASSSRQGGHTGELF
>TRBJ2-1|TRBV4-3
ASSRGFGSGGHEQF
>TRBJ1-3|TRBV9
ASSGGLRGNTIY
>TRBJ1-2|TRBV20-1
SVDKRYT
>TRBJ2-1|TRBV7-6
ASSLGDTNYNEQF
>TRBJ1-4|TRBV9
ASSVGGGSEKLF
>TRBJ2-1|TRBV27
ASSLSSPGVDEQF
>TRBJ2-5|TRBV7-8
ASSPGSQETQY
>TRBJ1-2|TRBV7-9
ASSSRYTGANYGYT
>TRBJ2-3|TRBV6-5
ASSLKPGGTDTQY
>TRBJ2-6|TRBV5-4
ASSPGSSSGANVLT
>TRBJ1-1|TRBV30
AWRQGLVAF
>TRBJ1-1|TRBV7-9
ASSAIGQGVSEAF
>TRBJ1-2|TRBV2
ASKMDRGHGYT
>TRBJ1-1|TRBV28
ASSFLGEGWTEAF
>TRBJ2-1|TRBV7-9
ASSSRAANNEQF
>TRBJ2-1|TRBV15
ATSRDFGTSVMEQF
>TRBJ2-2|TRBV6-5
ASSYPQGLSTGELF
>TRBJ2-6|TRBV7-9
ASSRRGGIGANVLT
>TRBJ2-5|TRBV19
ASRPGTGETQY
>TRBJ1-1|TRBV27
ASSRGHLNTEAF
>TRBJ1-1|TRBV20-1
SASLGAEAF
>TRBJ1-2|TRBV27
ASSTGTGLGYT
>TRBJ2-5|TRBV7-9
ASSLGYGGAVETQY
>TRBJ1-3|TRBV11-2
ASSSEGAAGNTIY
>TRBJ1-5|TRBV28
ASSPRGGGNQPQH
>TRBJ2-2|TRBV6-5
ASSYGTTGELF
>TRBJ2-3|TRBV6-6
ASSYEGGPATGTQY
>TRBJ1-2|TRBV6-5
ASSYSQGGYGYT
>TRBJ2-1|TRBV15
ATSREYGLARPQL
>TRBJ2-5|TRBV9
ASTRTDQETQY
>TRBJ1-2|TRBV7-3
ASSQGQGDYGYT
>TRBJ2-3|TRBV9
ASTPSGVRDTQY
>TRBJ1-5|TRBV19
ASKGTGRGQPQH
>TRBJ2-5|TRBV6-5
ASSRGQETQY
>TRBJ2-2|TRBV11-3
ASSPGTGGAGTGELF
>TRBJ1-1|TRBV6-2/TRBV6-3
ASSYSRRGNTEAF
>TRBJ2-3|TRBV11-3
ASSLGLAGGRSDTQY
>TRBJ1-3|TRBV13
ASSFDRASGNTIY